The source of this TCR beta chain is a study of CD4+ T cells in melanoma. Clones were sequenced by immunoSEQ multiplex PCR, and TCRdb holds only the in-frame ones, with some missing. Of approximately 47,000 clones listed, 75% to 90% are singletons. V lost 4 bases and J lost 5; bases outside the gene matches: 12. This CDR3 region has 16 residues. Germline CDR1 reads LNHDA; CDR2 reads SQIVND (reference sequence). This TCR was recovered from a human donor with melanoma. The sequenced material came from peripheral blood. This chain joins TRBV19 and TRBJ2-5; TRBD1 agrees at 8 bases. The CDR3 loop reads CASSTPGQVLRETQYF. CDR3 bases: TGTGCCAGTAGTACCCCGGGACAGGTACTACGGGAGACCCAGTACTTC.